The T cell receptor (beta chain) described here comes from a study of T cell responses to AZD1222 COVID-19 vaccine. Overall study findings and caveats: Clonal diversity may have been underestimated in mostly white British donors. Within unmutated variant regions lay the reported targets of nearly half of spike-specific TCRs. It was only after the peak T cell response that any repertoires were sampled. Dominant CD4 TCR responses targeted spike regions 160-218 and 743-854.

Sequencing was performed with immunoSEQ multiplex PCR; in TCRdb, only in-frame clones are kept and a portion is missing. The table includes under 55,000 clones, 80% to 90% detected once. Of note for this clone: The target antigen is unknown.

CDR1 SEHNR and CDR2 FQNEAQ come from the germline V gene (reference sequence). The CDR3 sequence is 15 residues long. V gave up 5 bases and J gave up 3 bases; unmatched junction bases: 9. The material was peripheral blood, obtained on day 0 of AZD1222 vaccination. The receptor was isolated from an adult in good health. The chain employs TRBV7-9 and TRBJ2-7; 8 positions match TRBD1. The DNA for the CDR3 is TGTGCCAGCAGCCTGGGGGCACAGGGGGTCTACGAGCAGTACTTC. Amino acids: CASSLGAQGVYEQYF. The complete variable domain, with remaining parts taken from reference TRBV7-9 and TRBJ2-7, reads DTGVSQNPRHKITKRGQNVTFRCDPISEHNRLYWYRQTLGQGPEFLTYFQNEAQLEKSRLLSDRFSAERPKGSFSTLEIQRTEQGDSAMYLCASSLGAQGVYEQYFGPGTRLTVT.